This T cell receptor beta chain comes out of a study of blood T cell repertoires in COVID-19. Study overall: Both acute and convalescent COVID-19 samples were obtained from the United States, Italy and Spain. In each case, the material was cDNA or gDNA derived from T cells, B-cell-depleted T cells, or PBMCs.

In the source study's methods: The assay estimated nucleated cells by amplifying reference gene primers. Sequencing used immunoSEQ multiplex PCR; TCRdb keeps in-frame clones, though not all of them. For V, J and clone size, that table is used; D and trimming come from the DNA. The sample lists 300,000 or so clones; about 86% were seen once. This clone was seen a single time. What was sequenced was peripheral blood. This TCR came from a woman aged 45-60 years with acute or convalescent COVID-19.

CDR3 protein: CASSDRASTDTQYF. The CDR3 nucleotides read TGTGCCAGCAGTGACAGGGCTAGCACAGATACGCAGTATTTT. V is TRBV2 and J is TRBJ2-3; D might be TRBD1 (5 bases). Germline assignment: CDR1 SNHLY and CDR2 FYNNEI. V lost 3 bases, J lost 0 bases, and 7 bases lay in between. CDR3 length: 14 amino acids.